These 28 T cell receptor beta chains were sequenced from one sample in a study of cytomegalovirus exposure and HLA in healthy donors. The study ran its PCR with 60 Vbeta and 13 Jbeta primers. Generated by immunoSEQ multiplex PCR, the TCRdb table keeps only in-frame clones and is missing some. The repertoire includes some 160,000 clones, around four fifths of them detected once, and roughly 3.5% sits in the top ten. Source material: PBMCs. Receptors originate from a male donor in good health and CMV-seronegative.

The rearrangement joins TRBV14 to TRBJ1-1, with D unclear. Germline loops: CDR1 SGHDN, CDR2 FVKESK. This CDR3 spans 16 amino acids. V was clipped by 0 bases and J by 0 bases, with 11 bases between them. The CDR3 is CASSQDLPVMNTEAFF. For the CDR3, the DNA is TGTGCCAGCAGCCAAGATCTTCCAGTCATGAACACTGAAGCTTTCTTT.

CDR3 residues: CASSPATGEGYEQYF. CDR3 in DNA: TGTGCCAGCAGTCCGGCGACAGGGGAGGGTTACGAGCAGTACTTC. The chain uses TRBV27 and TRBJ2-7; D may be TRBD1 (8 bases). Germline CDR1 reads MNHEY; CDR2 reads SMNVEV (reference sequence). The CDR3 covers 15 residues. V shed 5 bases and J shed 4 bases, with 18 bases lying between them.

Turning to this clone: This same CDR3 is encoded by further DNA sequences in the sample. The chain uses TRBV27 and TRBJ1-3; 7 nucleotides align to TRBD1. Germline V gene lookup returns CDR1 MNHEY and CDR2 SMNVEV (reference sequence). There are 13 residues in the CDR3. Germline trimming cut 6 bases from V and 4 bases from J; bases unmatched to any gene: 3. Here the CDR3 DNA reads TGTGCCAGCAGCTCGGGACAGGGAAACACCATATATTTT. Translation gives CASSSGQGNTIYF.

The rearrangement links TRBV18 to TRBJ2-5; D might be TRBD2 (5 bases). Trimming cost V 2 bases and J 2 bases, with 18 bases left between them. The CDR3 has 17 amino acids. Germline CDR1 reads KGHSH; CDR2 reads LQKENI. CDR3 DNA sequence: TGTGCCAGCTCACCAACCACCGGGGTAGCTGAACAAGAGACCCAGTACTTC. It yields the protein CASSPTTGVAEQETQYF.

J is TRBJ1-1 and V is TRBV28; tentatively, D is TRBD1 (6 bases). The V and J ends lost 3 bases and 0 bases respectively, with 11 bases between them. CDR1 is MDHEN and CDR2 is SYDVKM in the germline V gene. This CDR3 is 15 amino acids long. The CDR3, as DNA: TGTGCCAGCAGTTTCAGGGGCTTCATGAACACTGAAGCTTTCTTT. As protein: CASSFRGFMNTEAFF.

This rearrangement joins TRBV7-9 to TRBJ2-7, with 9 bases lining up with TRBD2. The CDR3 contains 14 residues. After removal of 5 bases from V and 6 bases from J, the junction contained 8 bases not matched to a gene. The V gene's germline CDR1 is SEHNR and CDR2 FQNEAQ (reference sequence). The CDR3 region is CASSGPGLASEQYF. The CDR3 bases are TGTGCCAGCAGCGGACCGGGACTAGCTTCCGAGCAGTACTTC.

The V call is TRBV29-1, the J call TRBJ1-3; 9 bases agree with TRBD1. This CDR3 comprises 16 residues. Unmatched junction bases numbered 6, after V lost 1 base and J lost 2 bases. CDR1 is SQVTM, CDR2 ANQGSEA, per germline. The CDR3 sequence: CSVEGGQGLTGNTIYF. The CDR3 region has the DNA TGCAGCGTTGAAGGTGGACAGGGGCTGACTGGAAACACCATATATTTT.

The gene calls are TRBV29-1 and TRBJ2-7; TRBD2 matches at 7 bases. The CDR3 extends over 16 amino acids. Germline V CDR1 and CDR2: SQVTM, ANQGSEA. The V and J ends lost 6 bases and 3 bases, in that order; junction bases with no gene match: 17. DNA of the CDR3: TGCAGCGTCACCGAGACAGCGGGAATCGGTATCTACGAGCAGTACTTC. Protein sequence: CSVTETAGIGIYEQYF.

The chain recombines TRBV5-4 with TRBJ2-5; possible D gene TRBD2, 6 bases. CDR3 size: 19 residues. Trimming pared 4 bases from V and 2 bases from J, leaving 27 bases between. CDR1 and CDR2 from the germline V gene are SGHNT and YYREEE (reference sequence). The CDR3 reads CASSDPLGRWQVGQETQYF. The CDR3 DNA follows: TGTGCCAGCAGCGACCCCCTAGGGAGGTGGCAGGTCGGGCAAGAGACCCAGTACTTC.

V and J are TRBV5-1 and TRBJ2-2, with TRBD1 identical over 7 bases. J lost 7 bases, V lost 1 base, and 4 bases had no gene match. The CDR3 extends over 14 amino acids. Germline-derived CDR1 and CDR2 are SGHRS and YFSETQ. The CDR3 DNA reads as TGCGCCAGCAGCTTGCCACAGGGGATCGGGGAGCTGTTTTTT. Amino acid sequence: CASSLPQGIGELFF. Using reference TRBV5-1 and TRBJ2-2 for the parts outside the CDR3, the full variable domain is KAGVTQTPRYLIKTRGQQVTLSCSPISGHRSVSWYQQTPGQGLQFLFEYFSETQRNKGNFPGRFSGRQFSNSRSEMNVSTLELGDSALYLCASSLPQGIGELFFGEGSRLTVL.

This chain uses TRBV15 with TRBJ2-7, with 9 bases aligning to TRBD1. Germline V gene data show CDR1 as LNHNV and CDR2 as YYDKDF (reference sequence). This CDR3 has 14 amino acids. With V trimmed by 4 bases and J by 4 bases, 5 bases remained unmatched. The chain's CDR3 is CATSIPGQGYEQYF. CDR3 nucleotides: TGTGCCACCAGCATCCCCGGACAGGGGTACGAGCAGTACTTC. The full variable domain, its missing parts supplied by reference TRBV15 and TRBJ2-7, is DAMVIQNPRYQVTQFGKPVTLSCSQTLNHNVMYWYQQKSSQAPKLLFHYYDKDFNNEADTPDNFQSRRPNTSFCFLDIRSPGLGDTAMYLCATSIPGQGYEQYFGPGTRLTVT.

The chain employs TRBV27 and TRBJ1-1; no clear D. CDR1 and CDR2 (germline): MNHEY, SMNVEV (reference sequence). The CDR3 contains 13 residues. V was shortened by 1 base and J by 5 bases, with 8 bases between the two germline ends. Written as DNA, the CDR3 is TGTGCCAGCAGTTTATGGGAGGAGACTGAAGCTTTCTTT. Amino acid sequence: CASSLWEETEAFF.

The chain joins TRBV30 to TRBJ2-1; the match to TRBD2 covers 9 bases. Germline loops: CDR1 GTSNPN, CDR2 SVGIG (reference sequence). This CDR3 region has 14 residues. With V trimmed by 4 bases and J by 16 bases, 17 bases remained unmatched. The CDR3 here is CAWIIFAVGLAKFF. The CDR3 DNA reads as TGTGCCTGGATTATATTTGCTGTGGGACTAGCAAAATTCTTC.

The chain uses TRBV15 and TRBJ1-1; D possibly corresponds to TRBD1 (5 bases). The germline CDR1 and CDR2 sequences are LNHNV and YYDKDF (reference sequence). This CDR3 has 17 amino acids. Trimming stripped 4 bases from V and 2 bases from J, with 20 bases between. The CDR3 nucleotides read TGTGCCACCAGCAAAACAGGATACGTAACTCACAACACTGAAGCTTTCTTT. Its protein product is CATSKTGYVTHNTEAFF.

V and J are TRBV7-9 and TRBJ2-5; 10 bases map to TRBD2. Germline CDR1 reads SEHNR; CDR2 reads FQNEAQ (reference sequence). Trimming took 3 bases from V and 1 from J; bases not matched to a gene: 11. The CDR3 length is 18 residues. CDR3 bases: TGTGCCAGCAGCTTCCGACCGGCTAGCGGGAGATTCCAAGAGACCCAGTACTTC. It specifies CASSFRPASGRFQETQYF.

The chain links TRBV15 to TRBJ1-5; D ambiguous. Trimming removed 3 bases from V and 3 bases from J, with 6 bases in between. Germline CDR1 LNHNV, CDR2 YYDKDF (reference sequence). The CDR3 is 13 residues long. The CDR3 loop reads CATSSRFNQPQHF. CDR3 coding DNA: TGTGCCACCAGCAGCAGATTCAATCAGCCCCAGCATTTT.

This clone appeared a single time. This rearrangement joins TRBV19 to TRBJ1-2; 10 bases match TRBD1. J gave up 6 bases and V 4 bases, and 11 bases lay outside the gene matches. Germline V lookup: CDR1 LNHDA, CDR2 SQIVND (reference sequence). The CDR3 extends over 16 amino acids. CDR3 bases: TGTGCCAGTAGTACCATTCCGACAGGGGGCGACGATGGCTACACCTTC. This gives the protein CASSTIPTGGDDGYTF.

This chain uses TRBV7-2 with TRBJ1-3; a weak D match, TRBD1 (6 bases). Trimming took off 1 base at V and 4 bases at J, with 8 bases between the two ends. The CDR3 spans 14 residues. The germline V gene has CDR1 SGHTA and CDR2 FQGNSA. In nucleotides, the CDR3 is TGTGCCAGCAGCTTAGGGGGGACAGGAAACACCATATATTTT. It is translated as CASSLGGTGNTIYF.

The V call is TRBV5-1, the J call TRBJ1-2, with D possibly being TRBD1 (6 bases). Looked up from germline, CDR1 is SGHRS and CDR2 is YFSETQ. Trimming took off 0 bases at V and 3 bases at J, with 12 bases between the two ends. The CDR3 loop spans 15 amino acids. The CDR3 loop is CASSLASGGDYGYTF. CDR3 coding DNA: TGCGCCAGCAGCTTGGCCAGTGGGGGCGACTATGGCTACACCTTC.

The chain carries TRBV19 and TRBJ2-7; possible D gene TRBD1, 6 bases. This CDR3 region has 12 residues. The germline gives CDR1 LNHDA, CDR2 SQIVND (reference sequence). The V end was cut by 5 bases, the J end by 4 bases, with 9 bases between. CDR3 DNA sequence: TGTGCCAGTAGTGCACAGGGTTACGAGCAGTACTTC. It specifies CASSAQGYEQYF.

The chain uses TRBV5-6 and TRBJ2-3; 10 bases are a match to TRBD1. The germline CDR1 and CDR2 sequences are SGHDT and YYEEEE. After removal of 5 bases from V and 5 bases from J, the junction contained 8 bases not matched to a gene. The CDR3 covers 15 residues. The CDR3, as DNA: TGTGCCAGCAGGAAACCGGGACAGGGGAAAGATACGCAGTATTTT. It is translated as CASRKPGQGKDTQYF.

This clone showed up just a few times. The chain is built from TRBV7-2 and TRBJ1-2, with D hard to call. Trimming pared 6 bases from V and 5 bases from J, leaving 25 bases between. From germline, CDR1 is SGHTA and CDR2 FQGNSA. This CDR3 contains 17 residues. The CDR3 is CASSRPTDLRVGYGYTF. The DNA for the CDR3 is TGTGCCAGCAGTCGGCCGACCGACCTGAGGGTAGGGTATGGCTACACCTTC.

This clone has only one observation. The chain links TRBV4-3 to TRBJ2-1; 7 positions match TRBD2. The ends lost 0 bases at V and 0 bases at J; junction bases unmatched: 2. The CDR3 is 16 amino acids. CDR1 and CDR2 from the germline V gene are LGHNA and YSLEER. The CDR3 loop reads CASSQDLADSYNEQFF. In DNA form, the CDR3 reads TGCGCCAGCAGCCAAGATCTAGCGGACTCCTACAATGAGCAGTTCTTC.

The V gene is TRBV2, the J gene TRBJ1-2; the match to TRBD1 covers 9 bases. Per the germline V gene, CDR1 is SNHLY and CDR2 is FYNNEI. The junction had 7 bases not matched to a gene; V was cut back by 9 bases and J by 5 bases. CDR3 length equals 13 residues. The CDR3 region is CARLGQGNYGYTF. The DNA for the CDR3 is TGTGCCAGGTTGGGACAGGGCAATTATGGCTACACCTTC.

This chain connects TRBV6-1 to TRBJ1-1; D perhaps matches TRBD1 (5 bases). Trimming took 2 bases from V and 8 from J, leaving 9 bases between them. The CDR3 length is 12 residues. The germline V gene has CDR1 MNHNS and CDR2 SASEGT. Written as DNA, the CDR3 is TGTGCCAGCAGTGAACTGACAGAGGAAGCTTTCTTT. Its translation is CASSELTEEAFF.

This chain links TRBV10-3 with TRBJ2-1; 8 bases line up with TRBD1. J lost 0 bases, V lost 2 bases, and 15 bases had no gene match. The CDR3 runs to 20 residues. Germline V CDR1 and CDR2: ENHRY, SYGVKD. As DNA, the CDR3 is TGTGCCATCAGTGAGGGTACAGGGGGAAGTTCTAGGAGCTCCTACAATGAGCAGTTCTTC. The encoded protein is CAISEGTGGSSRSSYNEQFF.

The gene calls are TRBV2 and TRBJ2-2, with TRBD1 as a possible D gene (5 bases). The CDR3 sequence is 16 residues long. Germline V CDR1 and CDR2: SNHLY, FYNNEI. Trimming shortened V by 6 bases and J by 1 base, and 15 bases separated the two germline ends. Here the CDR3 DNA reads TGTGCCAGCAGGCGCAGGGTGGGGTTGAACACCGGGGAGCTGTTTTTT. Translated, it gives CASRRRVGLNTGELFF.

The genes are TRBV27 and TRBJ1-1; tentatively, D is TRBD1 (6 bases). Per germline, CDR1 MNHEY and CDR2 SMNVEV (reference sequence). Trimming removed 5 bases from V and 2 bases from J, with 12 bases in between. The CDR3 is 14 residues long. This CDR3 is CASSPGVANTEAFF. CDR3 nucleotides: TGTGCCAGCAGTCCAGGGGTCGCCAACACTGAAGCTTTCTTT.